This record covers a single T cell receptor beta chain. This sample was included in a study of blood T cell repertoires in COVID-19. Study details: Samples of COVID-19 (acute and convalescent) were obtained from the United States, Italy and Spain. Sources were T cells, B-cell-depleted T cells, or PBMCs; the material itself was cDNA or gDNA.

The CDR3 contains 15 residues. The germline V gene has CDR1 SGHRS and CDR2 YFSETQ. The J segment lost 8 bases and the V segment lost 0 bases, leaving 4 bases of the junction unmatched. Authors' methods: Amplification from reference gene primers served as the basis for estimated nucleated cell counts. Generated by immunoSEQ multiplex PCR, the TCRdb table keeps only in-frame clones and is missing some. V, J and clone size reflect that table, while D and trimming were determined from the DNA. The table shows about 190,000 clones, with around 80% occurring only once. The clonotype comes from a man aged 50 to 59 with active or convalescent COVID-19. V and J are TRBV5-1 and TRBJ1-4; TRBD1 matches 10 bases. Material for sequencing was peripheral blood. In DNA, the CDR3 is TGCGCCAGCAGCTTGGCCGGGACAGGGGCCGAAAAACTGTTTTTT. This gives the protein CASSLAGTGAEKLFF.